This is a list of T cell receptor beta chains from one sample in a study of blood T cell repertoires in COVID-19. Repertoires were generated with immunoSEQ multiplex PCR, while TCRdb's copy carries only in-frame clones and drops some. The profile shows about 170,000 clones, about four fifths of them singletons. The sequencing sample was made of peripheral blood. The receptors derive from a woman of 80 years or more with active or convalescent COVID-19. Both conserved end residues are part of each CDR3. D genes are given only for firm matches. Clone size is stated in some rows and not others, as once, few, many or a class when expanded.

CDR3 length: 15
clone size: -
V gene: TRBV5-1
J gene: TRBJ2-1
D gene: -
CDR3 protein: CASSSSTGVLDEQFF
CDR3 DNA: TGCGCCAGCAGCTCCAGTACGGGAGTGCTTGATGAGCAGTTCTTC

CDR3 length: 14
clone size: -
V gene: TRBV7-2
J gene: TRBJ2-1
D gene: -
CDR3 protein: CASTLGRDNNEQFF
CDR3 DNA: TGTGCCAGCACCTTAGGGCGGGATAACAATGAGCAGTTCTTC

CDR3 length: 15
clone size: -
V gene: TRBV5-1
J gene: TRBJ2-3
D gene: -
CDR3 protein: CASSSGLRGTDTQYF
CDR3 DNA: TGCGCCAGCAGCTCCGGGCTTAGGGGGACAGATACGCAGTATTTT

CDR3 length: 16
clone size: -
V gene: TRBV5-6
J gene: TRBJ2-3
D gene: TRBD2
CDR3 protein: CASSLVTSGAYGTQYF
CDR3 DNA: TGTGCCAGCAGCTTGGTGACTAGCGGAGCTTACGGTACGCAGTATTTT

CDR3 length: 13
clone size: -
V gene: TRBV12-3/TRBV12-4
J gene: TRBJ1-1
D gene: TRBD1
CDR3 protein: CASSFLGGGEAFF
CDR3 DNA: TGTGCCAGCAGTTTTTTAGGGGGCGGTGAAGCTTTCTTT

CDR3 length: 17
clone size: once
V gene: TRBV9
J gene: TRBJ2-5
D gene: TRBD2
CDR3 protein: CASSVGGTSAFQETQYF
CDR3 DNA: TGTGCCAGCAGCGTAGGGGGGACTAGCGCATTCCAAGAGACCCAGTACTTC

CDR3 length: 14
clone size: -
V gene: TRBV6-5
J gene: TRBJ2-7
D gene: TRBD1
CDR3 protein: CASSRRDSSYEQYF
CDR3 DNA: TGTGCCAGCAGCCGCCGGGACAGTTCCTACGAGCAGTACTTC

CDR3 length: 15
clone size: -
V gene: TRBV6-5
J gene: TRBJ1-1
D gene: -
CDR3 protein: CASSYSNRGNTEAFF
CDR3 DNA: TGTGCCAGCAGTTACTCGAATCGGGGGAACACTGAAGCTTTCTTT

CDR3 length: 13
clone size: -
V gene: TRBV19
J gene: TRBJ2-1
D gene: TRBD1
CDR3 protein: CVSSTRTGAKQFF
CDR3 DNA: TGTGTCAGTAGTACTCGGACAGGGGCGAAGCAGTTCTTC

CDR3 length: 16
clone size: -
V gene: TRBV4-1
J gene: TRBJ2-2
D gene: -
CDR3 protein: CASSPFTGGNTGELFF
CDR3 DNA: TGCGCCAGCAGCCCTTTTACCGGGGGGAACACCGGGGAGCTGTTTTTT

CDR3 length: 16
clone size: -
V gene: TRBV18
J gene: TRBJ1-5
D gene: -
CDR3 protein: CASSPGRGYSNQPQHF
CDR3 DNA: TGTGCCAGCTCACCGGGAAGGGGATATAGCAATCAGCCCCAGCATTTT

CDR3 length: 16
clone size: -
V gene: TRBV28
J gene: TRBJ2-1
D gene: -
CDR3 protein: CASSSPLARDYNEQFF
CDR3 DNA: TGTGCCAGCAGTTCCCCCCTAGCGCGCGACTACAATGAGCAGTTCTTC

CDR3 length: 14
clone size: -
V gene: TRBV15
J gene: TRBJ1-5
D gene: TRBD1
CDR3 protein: CATSKDRDNQPQHF
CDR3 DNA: TGTGCCACCAGCAAGGACAGGGATAATCAGCCCCAGCATTTT

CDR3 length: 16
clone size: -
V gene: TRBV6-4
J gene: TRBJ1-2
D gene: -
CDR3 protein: CASSDPKPTVNYGYTF
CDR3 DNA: TGTGCCAGCAGTGACCCGAAACCGACAGTTAACTATGGCTACACCTTC

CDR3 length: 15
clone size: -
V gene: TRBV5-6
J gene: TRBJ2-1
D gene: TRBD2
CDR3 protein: CASTTAGGVYNEQFF
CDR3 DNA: TGTGCCAGCACTACCGCGGGAGGTGTCTACAATGAGCAGTTCTTC

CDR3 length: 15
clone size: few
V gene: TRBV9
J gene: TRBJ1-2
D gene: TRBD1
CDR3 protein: CASSVESTGHYGYTF
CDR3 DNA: TGTGCCAGCAGCGTAGAATCGACAGGGCACTATGGCTACACCTTC

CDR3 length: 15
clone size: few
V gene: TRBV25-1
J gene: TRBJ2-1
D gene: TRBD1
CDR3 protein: CASSSPTGPYNEQFF
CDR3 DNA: TGTGCCAGCAGTTCCCCGACAGGGCCCTACAATGAGCAGTTCTTC

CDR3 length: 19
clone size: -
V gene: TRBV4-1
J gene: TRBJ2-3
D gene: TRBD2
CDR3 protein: CASSQDRAGGRFRTDTQYF
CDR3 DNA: TGCGCCAGCAGCCAAGATAGAGCGGGAGGCCGGTTTCGCACAGATACGCAGTATTTT

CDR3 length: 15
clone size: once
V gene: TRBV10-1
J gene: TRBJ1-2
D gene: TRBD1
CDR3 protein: CASSSDRAGNYGYTF
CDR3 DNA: TGCGCCAGCAGCTCTGACAGGGCTGGTAACTATGGCTACACCTTC

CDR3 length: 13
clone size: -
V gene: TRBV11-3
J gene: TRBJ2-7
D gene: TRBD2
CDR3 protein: CASSRTSGGEQYF
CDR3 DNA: TGTGCCAGCAGCAGGACTAGCGGAGGGGAGCAGTACTTC

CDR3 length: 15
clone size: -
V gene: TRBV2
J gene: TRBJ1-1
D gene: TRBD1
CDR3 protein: CASIYGQGGDTEAFF
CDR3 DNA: TGTGCCAGCATTTACGGACAGGGAGGCGACACTGAAGCTTTCTTT

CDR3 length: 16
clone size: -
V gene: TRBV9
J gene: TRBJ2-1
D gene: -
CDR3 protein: CASSVGPTVSYNEQFF
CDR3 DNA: TGTGCCAGCAGCGTAGGGCCCACAGTCTCCTACAATGAGCAGTTCTTC

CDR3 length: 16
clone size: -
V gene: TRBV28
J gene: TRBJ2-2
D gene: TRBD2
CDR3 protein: CASSRAGGRGTGELFF
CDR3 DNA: TGTGCCAGCAGCCGTGCGGGAGGGCGGGGCACCGGGGAGCTGTTTTTT

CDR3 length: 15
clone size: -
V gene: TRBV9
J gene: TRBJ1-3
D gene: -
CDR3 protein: CASSVEQHSGNTIYF
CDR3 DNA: TGTGCCAGCAGCGTAGAACAGCACTCTGGAAACACCATATATTTT

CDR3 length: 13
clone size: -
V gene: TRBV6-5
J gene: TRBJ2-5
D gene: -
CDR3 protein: CASSYSGVETQYF
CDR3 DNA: TGTGCCAGCAGTTACTCAGGGGTAGAGACCCAGTACTTC

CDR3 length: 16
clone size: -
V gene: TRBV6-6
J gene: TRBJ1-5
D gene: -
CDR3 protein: CASSRGGERDNQPQHF
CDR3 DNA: TGTGCCAGCAGCCGAGGGGGGGAGAGGGACAATCAGCCCCAGCATTTT

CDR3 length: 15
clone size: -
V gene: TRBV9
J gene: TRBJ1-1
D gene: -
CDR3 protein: CASSVGFLGNTEAFF
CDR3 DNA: TGTGCCAGCAGCGTAGGTTTTCTCGGGAACACTGAAGCTTTCTTT

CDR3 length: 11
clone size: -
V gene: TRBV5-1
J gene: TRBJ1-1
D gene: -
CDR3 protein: CASGGGTEAFF
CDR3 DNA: TGCGCCAGCGGGGGGGGAACTGAAGCTTTCTTT

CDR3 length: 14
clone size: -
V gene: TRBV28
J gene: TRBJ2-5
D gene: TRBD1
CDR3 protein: CASSIRQGQETQYF
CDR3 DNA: TGTGCCAGCAGTATCCGACAGGGCCAAGAGACCCAGTACTTC

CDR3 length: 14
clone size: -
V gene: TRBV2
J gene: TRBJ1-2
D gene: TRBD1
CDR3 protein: CASSPGQEFYGYTF
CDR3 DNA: TGTGCCAGCAGTCCGGGACAGGAATTCTATGGCTACACCTTC

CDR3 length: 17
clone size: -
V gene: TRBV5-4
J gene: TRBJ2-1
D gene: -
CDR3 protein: CASSLAPFTGLGNEQFF
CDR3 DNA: TGTGCCAGCAGCTTGGCCCCATTCACAGGGTTGGGCAATGAGCAGTTCTTC

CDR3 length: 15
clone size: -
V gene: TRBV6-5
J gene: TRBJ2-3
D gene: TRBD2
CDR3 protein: CASSYSAGVPDTQYF
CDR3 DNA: TGTGCCAGCAGTTACTCGGCGGGAGTCCCAGATACGCAGTATTTT

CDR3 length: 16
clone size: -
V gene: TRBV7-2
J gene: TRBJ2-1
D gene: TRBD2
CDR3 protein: CASSRLAGSSYNEQFF
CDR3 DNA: TGTGCCAGCAGTCGACTAGCGGGGAGCTCCTACAATGAGCAGTTCTTC

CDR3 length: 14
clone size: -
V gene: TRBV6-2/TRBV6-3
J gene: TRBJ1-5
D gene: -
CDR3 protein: CASSSRRGREPQHF
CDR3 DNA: TGTGCCAGCAGTAGCCGGAGGGGCCGGGAGCCCCAGCATTTT

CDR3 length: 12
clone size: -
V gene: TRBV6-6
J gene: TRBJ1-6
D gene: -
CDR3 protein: CAGSGERSPLHF
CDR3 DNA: TGTGCCGGGTCGGGGGAACGATCACCCCTCCACTTT

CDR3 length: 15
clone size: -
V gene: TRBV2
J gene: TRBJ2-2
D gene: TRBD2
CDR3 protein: CASKLLAGESGELFF
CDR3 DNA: TGTGCCAGCAAGTTACTAGCGGGAGAAAGCGGGGAGCTGTTTTTT

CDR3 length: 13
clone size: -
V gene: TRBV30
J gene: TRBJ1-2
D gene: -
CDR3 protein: CAWTQSVEYGYTF
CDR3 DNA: TGTGCCTGGACCCAATCAGTCGAATATGGCTACACCTTC

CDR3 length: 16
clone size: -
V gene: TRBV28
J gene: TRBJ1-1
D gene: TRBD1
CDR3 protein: CASSPRTGQMNTEAFF
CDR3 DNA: TGTGCCAGCAGTCCTCGGACAGGGCAAATGAACACTGAAGCTTTCTTT

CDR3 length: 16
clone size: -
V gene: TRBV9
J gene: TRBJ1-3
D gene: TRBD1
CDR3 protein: CASSAGTGGRGNTIYF
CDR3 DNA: TGTGCCAGCAGCGCCGGGACAGGGGGTCGGGGAAACACCATATATTTT

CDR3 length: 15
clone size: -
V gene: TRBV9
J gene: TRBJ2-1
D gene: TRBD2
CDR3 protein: CASSPSSGSLYEQFF
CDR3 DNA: TGTGCCAGCAGCCCATCTAGCGGGAGTTTATATGAGCAGTTCTTC

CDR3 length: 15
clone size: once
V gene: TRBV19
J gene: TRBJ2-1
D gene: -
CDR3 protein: CASSIAPNYYNEQFF
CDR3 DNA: TGTGCCAGTAGTATCGCCCCTAACTACTACAATGAGCAGTTCTTC

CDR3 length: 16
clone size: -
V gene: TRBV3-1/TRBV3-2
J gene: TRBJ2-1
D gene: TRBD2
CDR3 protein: CASSLRGLAGGDEQFF
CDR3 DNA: TGTGCCAGCAGCCTCAGAGGGCTAGCGGGAGGAGATGAGCAGTTCTTC

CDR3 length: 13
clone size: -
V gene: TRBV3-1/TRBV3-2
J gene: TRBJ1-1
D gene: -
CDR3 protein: CASSPQIYTEAFF
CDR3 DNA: TGTGCCAGCAGCCCCCAGATATACACTGAAGCTTTCTTT

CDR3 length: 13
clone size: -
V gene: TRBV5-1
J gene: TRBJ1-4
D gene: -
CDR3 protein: CASSSTVSEKLFF
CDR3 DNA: TGCGCCAGCAGCTCGACAGTGAGTGAAAAACTGTTTTTT

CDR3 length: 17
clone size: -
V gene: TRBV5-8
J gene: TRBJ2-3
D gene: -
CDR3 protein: CASSLGSGGPGTDTQYF
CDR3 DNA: TGTGCCAGCAGCTTGGGGAGCGGTGGCCCAGGCACAGATACGCAGTATTTT

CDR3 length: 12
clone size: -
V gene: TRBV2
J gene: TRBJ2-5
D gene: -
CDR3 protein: CASSAPRGTQYF
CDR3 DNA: TGTGCCAGCAGCGCCCCCAGGGGGACCCAGTACTTC

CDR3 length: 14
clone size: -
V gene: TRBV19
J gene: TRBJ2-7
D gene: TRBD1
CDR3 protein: CASRETGPTYEQYF
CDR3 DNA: TGTGCCAGTAGAGAGACAGGGCCAACCTACGAGCAGTACTTC

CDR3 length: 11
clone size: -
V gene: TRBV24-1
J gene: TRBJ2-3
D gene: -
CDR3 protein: CATGDIDTQYF
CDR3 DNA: TGTGCCACCGGGGACATAGATACGCAGTATTTT

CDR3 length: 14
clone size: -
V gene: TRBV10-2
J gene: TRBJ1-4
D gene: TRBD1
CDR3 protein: CASRDQGAGEKLFF
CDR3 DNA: TGCGCCAGCAGGGACCAGGGGGCAGGAGAAAAACTGTTTTTT

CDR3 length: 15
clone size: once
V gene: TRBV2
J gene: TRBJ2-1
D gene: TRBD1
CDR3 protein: CASSWTGNSYNEQFF
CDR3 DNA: TGTGCCAGCAGTTGGACAGGCAACTCCTACAATGAGCAGTTCTTC

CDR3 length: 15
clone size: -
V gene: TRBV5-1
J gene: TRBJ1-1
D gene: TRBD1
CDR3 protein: CASSGTTGSNTEAFF
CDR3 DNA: TGCGCCAGCAGCGGAACGACAGGGTCGAACACTGAAGCTTTCTTT